This TCR beta chain comes out of a study of blood T cell repertoires in COVID-19. Per the germline V gene, CDR1 is MNHNY and CDR2 is SVGAGI (reference sequence). The CDR3 consists of 16 residues. With 6 bases clipped from V and 3 bases from J, the junction kept 10 bases outside the gene matches. Data came from immunoSEQ multiplex PCR; TCRdb stores just in-frame clones and leaves some out. The sample yields approximately 130,000 clones, 80% to 90% seen once. The receptor's source is a human donor in a cohort sampled during active COVID-19. Material for sequencing was peripheral blood. The chain carries TRBV6-6 and TRBJ1-5; 8 nucleotides match TRBD1. CDR3 nucleotides: TGTGCCAGCAGCCGATCCGGACAGGGTGCCAATCAGCCCCAGCATTTT. It is translated as CASSRSGQGANQPQHF.